This T cell receptor (beta chain) is from a study of blood T cell repertoires in COVID-19. At the level of the study: The United States, Italy and Spain were the sources of the acute and convalescent COVID-19 samples. PBMCs, B-cell-depleted T cells, or T cells provided the cDNA or gDNA that made up the material.

Everyone who took part was 18 to 89 years old, and they came from 24 US areas. The repertoire was sequenced with immunoSEQ multiplex PCR; TCRdb's copy has only in-frame clones and lacks some. This table has about 380,000 clones, 88% appearing once. This CDR3 region has 15 residues. Germline V gives CDR1 MNHNY, CDR2 SVGAGI (reference sequence). V lost 2 bases, J lost 3 bases, and 13 bases lay in between. Sequencing input: PBMCs or T cells enriched from blood (not recorded which). This sequence joins TRBV6-6 and TRBJ1-1; no definite D call. The TCR originated in a woman aged 18-35 years who had recovered from COVID-19. The CDR3 DNA sequence: TGTGCCAGCAGTTACCCATTTGGAGAGGACACTGAAGCTTTCTTT. It specifies CASSYPFGEDTEAFF.